Included here is one TCR beta chain sequence, with context. The germline gives CDR1 DFQATT, CDR2 SNEGSKA (reference sequence). Unmatched junction bases numbered 3, after V lost 8 bases and J lost 6 bases. This CDR3 comprises 10 residues. The data originate from a study of T-cell reconstitution after alpha-beta-depleted transplantation in children. TCRbeta library construction was performed incorporating unique molecular identifiers. Each CDR3 protein gets one entry after TCRdb re-called the PCR reads with MiXCR. The table shows approximately 150,000 distinct CDR3 sequences, with 8% to 10% occurring only once.

This clonotype was obtained from a female patient between 2 and 15 years old who had a stem cell transplant for congenital amegakaryocytic thrombocytopenia, so the T cells may come from the graft donor. The material was PBMCs, mostly from graft donor cells, obtained 180 days after TCRalphabeta/CD19-depleted stem cell transplant. The chain employs TRBV20-1 and TRBJ1-1; 7 bases map to TRBD1. CDR3 sequence reads: CSPQGAEAFF. The CDR3 region has the DNA TGCAGTCCCCAGGGGGCTGAAGCTTTCTTT.